This T cell receptor beta chain was captured in a study of control samples from healthy donors and cancer patients. Measured with immunoSEQ multiplex PCR; TCRdb has only the in-frame clones, and not every one. The sample yields approximately 170,000 clones, 90% seen once. The CDR3 has 15 residues. V shed 4 bases and J 10 bases; nucleotides not matched to a gene: 11. Germline V gene data show CDR1 as SGDLS and CDR2 as YYNGEE. The origin of this receptor is a woman aged 50 to 65 in good health. Sample: blood. The genes are TRBV9 and TRBJ1-6; 7 bases line up with TRBD1. CDR3 loop: CASSSRGGSQSPLHF. The CDR3 DNA reads TGTGCCAGCAGCTCCAGGGGGGGTTCGCAATCACCCCTCCACTTT.